These 20 T cell receptor beta chains were all obtained from the same sample, sequenced in a study of shared clonotypes between healthy human individuals. Selected positively for CCR7 and CD45RO-negative, naive CD8 cells excluded terminally differentiated effector memory CD45RA+ cells. Measured with immunoSEQ multiplex PCR; TCRdb has only the in-frame clones, and not every one. The sample consists of 1.5 million to 2.5 million clones, about 95% of them appearing once. The sequenced material came from naive CD8+ T cells sorted from blood. The receptors here all came from a man younger than 35 in good health.

The V and J genes are TRBV27 and TRBJ1-5; 7 nucleotides line up with TRBD1. Per the germline V gene, CDR1 is MNHEY and CDR2 is SMNVEV (reference sequence). CDR3 size: 14 residues. Germline trimming cut 3 bases from V and 7 bases from J; bases unmatched to any gene: 6. As DNA, the CDR3 is TGTGCCAGCAGTTTTAGGGGGCAAGGGCAGCCCCAGCATTTT. Amino acids: CASSFRGQGQPQHF.

The chain has TRBV11-2 and TRBJ2-1, with TRBD2 identical over 10 bases. The germline V gene has CDR1 SGHAT and CDR2 FQNNGV. The CDR3 length is 18 residues. With V trimmed by 0 bases and J by 4 bases, 9 bases remained unmatched. The CDR3 DNA sequence: TGTGCCAGCAGCTTAGAAACCGAACTAGCGGGACAGTACAATGAGCAGTTCTTC. It encodes CASSLETELAGQYNEQFF.

J is TRBJ1-1 and V is TRBV5-6, with 9 nucleotides matching TRBD1. The CDR3 loop spans 16 amino acids. Germline CDR1 SGHDT, CDR2 YYEEEE. The V segment lost 4 bases and the J segment 3 bases; nucleotides outside the gene matches: 10. The CDR3 region has the DNA TGTGCCAGCAGCATCGGCACAGGGGGCAGACACACTGAAGCTTTCTTT. Encoded protein: CASSIGTGGRHTEAFF.

The V gene is TRBV5-6, the J gene TRBJ1-2; possible D gene TRBD1, 6 bases. V dropped 3 bases and J dropped 4 bases, with 16 bases sitting between them. Germline values: CDR1 SGHDT, CDR2 YYEEEE. The CDR3 sequence is 15 residues long. CDR3 region: CASSWVQGLGYGYTF. The CDR3 region has the DNA TGTGCCAGCAGCTGGGTGCAGGGGCTGGGCTATGGCTACACCTTC.

The chain joins TRBV13 to TRBJ2-7; 8 bases map to TRBD1. CDR1 and CDR2 (germline): PRHDT, FYEKMQ (reference sequence). The V segment lost 7 bases and the J segment 5 bases; nucleotides outside the gene matches: 13. The CDR3 loop spans 15 amino acids. CDR3 nucleotide sequence: TGTGCCAGCACCCCCCTCGGACAGGGTGGGAACGAGCAGTACTTC. It codes for CASTPLGQGGNEQYF.

This clone has only one observation. The V gene is TRBV4-1, the J gene TRBJ1-1; D is undetermined. With 4 bases removed from V and 0 bases from J, the gap between germline ends came to 6 bases. The CDR3 loop spans 13 amino acids. Per germline, CDR1 MGHRA and CDR2 YSYEKL. The CDR3 reads CASSLQMNTEAFF. The DNA for the CDR3 is TGCGCCAGCAGCCTTCAGATGAACACTGAAGCTTTCTTT.

Note on this clone: Other DNA sequences from this sample encode an identical CDR3 as well. This chain links TRBV6-5 with TRBJ2-1, with 7 bases identical to TRBD1. Germline lookup yields CDR1 MNHEY and CDR2 SVGAGI. Trimming removed 0 bases from V and 5 bases from J; junction bases left unmatched: 7. The CDR3 has 16 amino acids. CDR3 protein: CASSYSTGERDNEQFF. The CDR3 DNA sequence: TGTGCCAGCAGTTACTCCACAGGGGAAAGGGACAATGAGCAGTTCTTC.

This chain links TRBV10-3 with TRBJ1-2, with TRBD1 matching 10 bases. After removal of 10 bases from V and 3 bases from J, the junction contained 5 bases not matched to a gene. Germline V gives CDR1 ENHRY, CDR2 SYGVKD. The CDR3 is 13 amino acids. The CDR3 DNA is TGTGCCAACGGACAGGGGGAAGACTATGGCTACACCTTC. Translation: CANGQGEDYGYTF.

This chain joins TRBV5-4 and TRBJ1-2, with a weak D call TRBD1 (6 bases). Germline V gives CDR1 SGHNT, CDR2 YYREEE (reference sequence). Trimming took off 4 bases at V and 2 bases at J, with 12 bases between the two ends. There are 14 residues in the CDR3. CDR3 loop: CASSIQGPNYGYTF. DNA of the CDR3: TGTGCCAGCAGCATACAGGGCCCCAACTATGGCTACACCTTC.

The chain is built from TRBV5-1 and TRBJ2-1, with D hard to call. Germline CDR1 SGHRS, CDR2 YFSETQ. The V and J ends lost 2 bases and 4 bases respectively, with 10 bases between them. The CDR3 extends over 14 amino acids. The CDR3, as DNA: TGCGCCAGCAGCTTATCCGACATTTACAATGAGCAGTTCTTC. The encoded protein is CASSLSDIYNEQFF.

The DNA for the CDR3 is TGTGCCAGCAGCTCAAAAAATCTTGTTGGGACGGATGTCTACGAGCAGTACTTC. Translating it yields CASSSKNLVGTDVYEQYF. The genes are TRBV5-4 and TRBJ2-7; D possibly matches TRBD1 or TRBD2 (5 bases each). Germline CDR1 reads SGHNT; CDR2 reads YYREEE (reference sequence). The ends were cut back, 3 bases at V and 3 bases at J, with 25 bases in the middle. The CDR3 has 18 amino acids.

V is TRBV2 and J is TRBJ2-1, with D possibly matching TRBD2 (6 bases). This CDR3 is 17 amino acids long. Germline loops: CDR1 SNHLY, CDR2 FYNNEI. The V gene lost 1 base and the J gene lost 0 bases, with 13 bases spanning the gap. The CDR3 sequence is CASSEEFGGSSYNEQFF. In DNA, the CDR3 is TGTGCCAGCAGTGAAGAATTCGGGGGAAGCTCCTACAATGAGCAGTTCTTC.

This chain links TRBV4-3 with TRBJ1-3, with a tentative D call TRBD1 (5 bases). Trimming removed 0 bases from V and 2 bases from J, with 8 bases in between. Germline assignment: CDR1 LGHNA and CDR2 YSLEER. CDR3 length equals 15 residues. DNA of the CDR3: TGCGCCAGCAGCCAAGATGTGGGGGCTGGAAACACCATATATTTT. Amino acids: CASSQDVGAGNTIYF.

The chain is built from TRBV5-4 and TRBJ2-3; a weak D match, TRBD2 (5 bases). Trimming left V 0 bases short and J 6 bases short, with 8 bases between. The CDR3 consists of 13 residues. CDR1 is SGHNT, CDR2 YYREEE, per germline (reference sequence). The CDR3 DNA follows: TGTGCCAGCAGCTTGGCGGGGTCGGATACGCAGTATTTT. Translating gives CASSLAGSDTQYF.

The chain links TRBV30 to TRBJ2-1, with 11 bases aligning to TRBD2. This CDR3 spans 15 amino acids. Trimming at V came to 3 bases and at J to 2 bases, leaving 3 bases not matched to a gene. Germline V gene sequence: CDR1 GTSNPN, CDR2 SVGIG (reference sequence). The DNA of the CDR3 is TGTGCCTGGAGGATAGCGGGAGGGCCCTACAATGAGCAGTTCTTC. Its translation: CAWRIAGGPYNEQFF.

The chain carries TRBV25-1 and TRBJ2-7; tentative D call: TRBD2 (6 bases). The V gene's germline CDR1 is MGHDK and CDR2 SYGVNS. Trimming pared 6 bases from V and 5 bases from J, leaving 20 bases between. The CDR3 totals 15 residues. CDR3 sequence: CASSSGTQGSHEQYF. The CDR3 region has the DNA TGTGCCAGCAGCTCCGGGACTCAAGGTTCCCACGAGCAGTACTTC.

The V and J genes are TRBV30 and TRBJ1-5; D is perhaps TRBD1 (6 bases). CDR3 size: 14 residues. Germline CDR1 reads GTSNPN; CDR2 reads SVGIG (reference sequence). Trimming took off 3 bases at V and 4 bases at J, with 13 bases between the two ends. The CDR3 coding sequence is TGTGCCTGGAGCCCGAGGGGGGGAAATCAGCCCCAGCATTTT. This gives the protein CAWSPRGGNQPQHF. The whole variable domain, filled in from reference TRBV30 and TRBJ1-5, reads SQTIHQWPATLVQPVGSPLSLECTVEGTSNPNLYWYRQAAGRGLQLLFYSVGIGQISSEVPQNLSASRPQDRQFILSSKKLLLSDSGFYLCAWSPRGGNQPQHFGDGTRLSIL.

This clone was detected only once. This chain connects TRBV7-8 to TRBJ1-2, with no clear D. Deletions cut 1 base from V and 3 bases from J, with 3 bases between. The CDR3 has 12 residues. Germline V gene sequence: CDR1 SGHVS, CDR2 FQNEAQ. In nucleotides, the CDR3 is TGTGCCAGCAGCTTAGGCGACTATGGCTACACCTTC. This codes for CASSLGDYGYTF.

The rearrangement joins TRBV7-9 to TRBJ2-5; TRBD2 matches at 14 bases. CDR3 length: 17 amino acids. The trim removed 2 bases at V and 4 bases at J, leaving 6 bases unmatched. CDR1 is SEHNR and CDR2 is FQNEAQ in the germline V gene (reference sequence). The CDR3 nucleotides are TGTGCCAGCAGCTTAACGGGACTAGCGGGGGAAGGAGAGACCCAGTACTTC. As protein: CASSLTGLAGEGETQYF.

This CDR3 is CASSYSKDRLDTEAFF. As DNA, the CDR3 is TGTGCCAGCAGTTACTCGAAGGACAGGCTGGACACTGAAGCTTTCTTT. The J gene is TRBJ1-1, the V gene TRBV6-5, with TRBD1 identical over 7 bases. The V segment lost 0 bases and the J segment 3 bases; nucleotides outside the gene matches: 7. This CDR3 comprises 16 residues. Looked up from germline, CDR1 is MNHEY and CDR2 is SVGAGI.